Listed below are T cell receptor beta chains from one sample, sequenced in a study of a mutant IDH1 vaccine in newly diagnosed glioma. These TCRs' antigens remain unknown. Produced via immunoSEQ multiplex PCR; TCRdb's table is partial and in-frame only. The table has around 70,000 clones, about 88% seen once. The sample in question was PBMCs, obtained from a glioma patient whose treatment included an IDH1 peptide vaccine. The receptors come from a man aged 30-40 years with glioma. The CDR3 runs from the conserved cysteine through the conserved F or W. A D gene is named only where the DNA matches it firmly. A clone size is listed for some rows: how often the clone was seen (once, few, many), or a class if it is expanded.

abundance	v_gene	j_gene	d_gene	CDR3aa	CDR3nt
-	TRBV21-1	TRBJ2-7	-	CASSKLYGTPSYEQYF	TGTGCCAGCAGCAAACTTTACGGGACACCCTCCTACGAGCAGTACTTC
-	TRBV4-2	TRBJ2-5	TRBD2	CASSPQTSGSGETQYF	TGTGCCAGCAGCCCCCAGACTAGCGGGAGTGGAGAGACCCAGTACTTC
-	TRBV19	TRBJ2-7	TRBD1	CASSGPTGVYEQYF	TGTGCCAGTAGTGGGCCGACAGGGGTCTACGAGCAGTACTTC
-	TRBV10-1	TRBJ2-7	-	CASSDPTSYEQYF	TGCGCCAGCAGTGACCCCACCTCCTACGAGCAGTACTTC
-	TRBV7-2	TRBJ2-3	-	CASRIGGGSSTDTQYF	TGTGCCAGCAGGATTGGGGGGGGCTCCAGCACAGATACGCAGTATTTT
-	TRBV7-3	TRBJ1-1	TRBD1	CASSLQGDTEAFF	TGTGCCAGCAGCTTGCAGGGGGACACTGAAGCTTTCTTT
-	TRBV19	TRBJ1-2	-	CATIPDGELGTGYTF	TGTGCCACAATCCCGGATGGGGAATTGGGGACTGGCTACACCTTC
-	TRBV7-3	TRBJ2-2	TRBD1	CASSLIGTGGLTGELFF	TGTGCCAGCAGCCTAATAGGGACAGGGGGCTTAACCGGGGAGCTGTTTTTT
-	TRBV5-4	TRBJ2-1	TRBD1	CASSLRTGKHNEQFF	TGTGCCAGCAGCTTGCGGACAGGGAAGCACAATGAGCAGTTCTTC
-	TRBV4-2	TRBJ2-1	TRBD2	CASSHFLSGLAFKQFF	TGTGCCAGCAGCCATTTTCTCTCGGGACTAGCCTTTAAGCAGTTCTTC
-	TRBV13	TRBJ2-1	-	CASSLQGYNEQFF	TGTGCCAGCAGCTTACAGGGTTACAATGAGCAGTTCTTC
-	TRBV7-8	TRBJ2-7	TRBD2	CASSLIGGLAEQYF	TGTGCCAGCAGCTTAATCGGGGGGTTAGCCGAGCAGTACTTC
-	TRBV27	TRBJ1-4	-	CASSLGRVDEKLFF	TGTGCCAGCAGTTTAGGACGGGTTGACGAAAAACTGTTTTTT
once	TRBV28	TRBJ1-5	-	CASSWRGVRNQPQHF	TGTGCCAGCTCCTGGCGGGGGGTAAGGAATCAGCCCCAGCATTTT
-	TRBV20-1	TRBJ1-1	-	CSARHSEAFF	TGCAGTGCTAGACATTCTGAAGCTTTCTTT
-	TRBV5-4	TRBJ1-2	TRBD1	CASSLSTGAGYTF	TGTGCCAGCAGCTTGAGTACAGGGGCTGGCTACACCTTC